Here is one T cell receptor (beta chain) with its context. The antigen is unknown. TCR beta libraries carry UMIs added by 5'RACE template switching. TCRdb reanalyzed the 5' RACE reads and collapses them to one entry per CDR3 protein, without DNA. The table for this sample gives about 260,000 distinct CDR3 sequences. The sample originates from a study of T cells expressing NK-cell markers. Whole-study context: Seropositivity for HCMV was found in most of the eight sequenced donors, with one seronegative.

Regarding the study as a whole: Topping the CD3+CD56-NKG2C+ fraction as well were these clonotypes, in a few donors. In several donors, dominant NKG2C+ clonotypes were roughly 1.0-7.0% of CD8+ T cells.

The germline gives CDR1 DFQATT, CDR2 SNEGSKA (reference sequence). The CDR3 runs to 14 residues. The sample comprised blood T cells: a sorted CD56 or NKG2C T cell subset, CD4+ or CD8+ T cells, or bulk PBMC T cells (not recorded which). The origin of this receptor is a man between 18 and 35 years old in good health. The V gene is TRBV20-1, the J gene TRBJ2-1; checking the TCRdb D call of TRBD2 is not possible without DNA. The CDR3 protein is CSAGTSGRVGEQFF.